Shown below are 13 T cell receptor beta chains from a single sample sequenced in a study of T cells after yellow fever vaccination (dated by TCRdb to about 2019). Interpreted using the paper, the treatment or condition label stands for: live attenuated yellow fever vaccine strain. The library was made by 5' RACE. The sequencing machine was an Illumina HiSeq 2500. In TCRdb, the public reads were trimmed at Q25 with fastp and aligned with MiXCR, with productive beta chains retained. Records with the same CDR3 protein are collapsed into one entry carrying the most frequent genes and DNA. The sample data list about 13,000 distinct CDR3 sequences, and 4.9% of these were observed just once. The top ten hold roughly 48% of the sample. The specimen comprised PBMCs, either bulk or a sorted T-cell subset (CD4+, CD8+, memory, or dextramer-sorted; not recorded which), sampled 45 days after the yellow fever booster vaccination. These receptors were collected from a man aged 25-45 years who received the YFV17D yellow fever vaccine.

This clonotype was detected many times. V gene TRBV20-1 combines with J gene TRBJ2-4; 7 nucleotides match TRBD2. The CDR3 consists of 16 residues. Trimming at V came to 8 bases and at J to 6 bases, leaving 19 bases not matched to a gene. Per the germline V gene, CDR1 is DFQATT and CDR2 is SNEGSKA (reference sequence). This chain's CDR3 is CSSNPYDGRDGNIQYF. The CDR3 DNA reads TGCAGTTCAAACCCCTATGATGGGAGGGATGGAAACATTCAGTACTTC.

This clonotype was seen at least ten times. The chain links TRBV20-1 to TRBJ2-5; a weak D match, TRBD1 (6 bases). V lost 4 bases to trimming and J lost 0 bases, with 9 bases between them. From germline, CDR1 is DFQATT and CDR2 SNEGSKA (reference sequence). This CDR3 contains 13 residues. The CDR3 loop reads CSATRQDQETQYF. In nucleotides, the CDR3 is TGCAGTGCTACCCGACAGGACCAAGAGACCCAGTACTTC.

This clonotype was found many times. V usage is TRBV5-1 and J usage is TRBJ2-5; 9 bases map to TRBD2. The CDR3 contains 18 residues. CDR1 and CDR2 (germline): SGHRS, YFSETQ. V lost 0 bases to trimming and J lost 3 bases; unmatched junction nucleotides: 12. The CDR3 is CASSLGFLTSGPKETQYF. Here the CDR3 DNA reads TGCGCCAGCAGCTTGGGTTTTTTGACTAGCGGACCTAAAGAGACCCAGTACTTC.

This clonotype was counted ten times or more. One junction end disagrees with the germline gene, perhaps due to a read error. CDR3 sequence (DNA): TGTGCCAGCAGCATAAAAGACACCAGGGAGCTGTTTTTT. Its protein product is CASSIKDTRELFF. The V and J genes are TRBV7-2 and TRBJ2-2, with D uncertain. This CDR3 has 13 residues. The germline CDR1 and CDR2 sequences are SGHTA and FQGNSA.

At least ten counts were recorded for this clonotype. V usage is TRBV20-1 and J usage is TRBJ2-3; D may be TRBD1 or TRBD2 (5 bases each). CDR1 DFQATT and CDR2 SNEGSKA come from the germline V gene (reference sequence). V was trimmed by 6 bases and J by 7 bases, leaving 11 bases between them. CDR3 length equals 11 residues. The DNA for the CDR3 is TGCAGTGCGAAGGGACCCCATACGCAGTATTTT. It translates to CSAKGPHTQYF.

This clonotype came up many times. The chain joins TRBV20-1 to TRBJ2-3; TRBD2 agrees at 7 bases. Germline CDR1 is DFQATT and CDR2 is SNEGSKA (reference sequence). Germline trimming cut 7 bases from V and 3 bases from J; bases unmatched to any gene: 19. The CDR3 is 17 residues long. CDR3 DNA sequence: TGCAGTGGGCCTTCCCACCAGCGGGGCCTACGAACAGATACGCAGTATTTT. The encoded protein is CSGPSHQRGLRTDTQYF.

This clonotype was observed at least ten times. The chain couples TRBV29-1 to TRBJ2-2; D is undetermined. With 7 bases removed from V and 4 bases from J, the gap between germline ends came to 10 bases. CDR3 length: 12 amino acids. Germline V gene lookup returns CDR1 SQVTM and CDR2 ANQGSEA. The CDR3 loop reads CSGNAPTGELFF. CDR3 DNA: TGCAGCGGAAATGCCCCCACCGGGGAGCTGTTTTTT.

This clonotype has at least ten counts. This chain links TRBV7-2 with TRBJ2-7; D remains ambiguous. This CDR3 comprises 13 residues. The V and J ends lost 3 bases and 0 bases respectively, with 6 bases between them. Germline values: CDR1 SGHTA, CDR2 FQGNSA. This CDR3 is CASSFPSSYEQYF. DNA of the CDR3: TGTGCCAGCAGCTTCCCAAGCTCCTACGAGCAGTACTTC.

This clonotype occurred many times. V usage is TRBV15 and J usage is TRBJ1-3; D is unresolved. Germline CDR1 is LNHNV and CDR2 is YYDKDF (reference sequence). The V and J ends lost 3 bases and 0 bases respectively, with 9 bases between them. This CDR3 is built from 15 residues. The CDR3 nucleotides are TGTGCCACCAGCAGGGAAATAAACTCTGGAAACACCATATATTTT. Translated: CATSREINSGNTIYF. The variable domain in full, completed from reference TRBV15 and TRBJ1-3, reads DAMVIQNPRYQVTQFGKPVTLSCSQTLNHNVMYWYQQKSSQAPKLLFHYYDKDFNNEADTPDNFQSRRPNTSFCFLDIRSPGLGDTAMYLCATSREINSGNTIYFGEGSWLTVV.

This clonotype was detected many times. V usage is TRBV12-3 or TRBV12-4 and J usage is TRBJ2-3; 7 bases agree with TRBD2. J was trimmed by 4 bases and V by 6 bases; bases with no gene match: 7. This CDR3 has 14 residues. CDR3 amino acids: CASSRGLLADTQYF. CDR3 nucleotides: TGTGCCAGCAGCCGGGGACTATTGGCAGATACGCAGTATTTT.

This clonotype was observed at least ten times. The rearrangement joins TRBV28 to TRBJ1-5; 7 bases map to TRBD1. The CDR3 extends over 13 amino acids. The V and J ends lost 6 bases and 5 bases, in that order; junction bases with no gene match: 4. The V gene's germline CDR1 is MDHEN and CDR2 SYDVKM. The CDR3 sequence is CASRRTGDQPQHF. CDR3 sequence (DNA): TGTGCCAGCAGAAGAACAGGGGATCAGCCCCAGCATTTT.

Many counts were recorded for this clonotype. Relative to the germline gene, one junction end is altered; a read error may explain this. This chain connects TRBV7-7 to TRBJ2-7, with 11 bases that match TRBD2. Germline V CDR1 and CDR2: SSHAT, FNYEAQ (reference sequence). The CDR3 consists of 14 residues. CDR3 in amino acids: CASSRGLAGDEQYF. As DNA, the CDR3 is TGTGCTAGCAGCCGCGGACTAGCGGGCGACGAGCAGTACTTC.

This clonotype was seen ten or more times. The chain links TRBV18 to TRBJ2-5; D is unresolved. V lost 1 base, J lost 1 base, and 22 bases lay in between. Germline values: CDR1 KGHSH, CDR2 LQKENI. The CDR3 is 19 amino acids. The CDR3 is CASSPLHIRLIGFQETQYF. CDR3 nucleotide sequence: TGTGCCAGCTCACCACTTCACATCCGCCTAATTGGGTTCCAAGAGACCCAGTACTTC.